This is a list of T cell receptor beta chains from one sample in a study of technical replicates of blood from a handful of donors. The method was immunoSEQ multiplex PCR; TCRdb's version includes in-frame clones alone and lacks a portion of them. The sample contains 65,000 to 80,000 clones, roughly 91% of which appear only once. Sequencing was done on a sample of T cells isolated from PBMCs. The receptors originated from a human donor in good health. CDR3s include the opening cysteine and the closing phenylalanine or tryptophan. D genes are given only for firm matches. Expanded clones are given a class, and other clones once, few, many or no size at all.

CASSLADRSFNEQYF TGTGCCAGCAGCTTGGCGGACAGGTCTTTCAACGAGCAGTACTTC NA TRBD1 TRBJ2-7 TRBV5-4
CASSPGQGTKTQYF TGTGCCAGCAGCCCGGGACAGGGTACGAAGACCCAGTACTTC once TRBD1 TRBJ2-5 TRBV27
CASSVVHYTTGELFF TGTGCCAGCAGTGTAGTTCACTATACGACCGGGGAGCTGTTTTTT NA NA TRBJ2-2 TRBV2
CASSSTGTSGFIFHEQYF TGTGCCAGCAGCTCAACCGGGACTAGCGGGTTTATTTTTCACGAGCAGTACTTC NA TRBD2 TRBJ2-7 TRBV7-8
CASSWGTGQETQYF TGTGCCAGCAGCTGGGGGACAGGTCAAGAGACCCAGTACTTC NA TRBD1 TRBJ2-5 TRBV11-2
CASSASGLISSYEQYF TGTGCCAGCAGCGCTTCAGGGTTAATCAGCTCCTACGAGCAGTACTTC NA NA TRBJ2-7 TRBV9
CASSWVGSGRLGQPQHF TGTGCCAGCAGTTGGGTGGGTTCGGGGAGGCTTGGACAGCCCCAGCATTTT NA NA TRBJ1-5 TRBV27
CASSRTDNEKLFF TGTGCCAGTAGTAGGACAGATAATGAAAAACTGTTTTTT few NA TRBJ1-4 TRBV19
CSVKTGDFYEQYF TGCAGCGTTAAGACGGGGGACTTCTACGAGCAGTACTTC NA NA TRBJ2-7 TRBV29-1
CASSVSGRSQETQYF TGTGCCAGCAGCGTTTCTGGGCGATCCCAAGAGACCCAGTACTTC NA NA TRBJ2-5 TRBV9
CASSSGASYEQYF TGTGCCAGCAGCTCAGGGGCCAGCTACGAGCAGTACTTC NA NA TRBJ2-7 TRBV5-8
CASSLVGTGGLETQYF TGTGCCAGCAGCTTAGTTGGGACAGGGGGCTTGGAGACCCAGTACTTC NA TRBD1 TRBJ2-5 TRBV7-2
CASSPRQQPNYGYTF TGTGCCAGCAGCCCACGACAGCAACCTAACTATGGCTACACCTTC NA NA TRBJ1-2 TRBV9
CASSEGPGYNEQFF TGTGCCAGCAGTGAAGGCCCGGGCTACAATGAGCAGTTCTTC NA NA TRBJ2-1 TRBV6-1
CASRLIQGDGAFF TGTGCCAGCAGGTTGATACAGGGGGATGGGGCTTTCTTT NA TRBD1 TRBJ1-1 TRBV6-6
CASSPLRGGTGNEQFF TGTGCCAGCTCACCGCTGAGGGGAGGAACGGGCAATGAGCAGTTCTTC NA NA TRBJ2-1 TRBV18
CASSLSRTYEQYF TGTGCCAGCAGCTTGAGCCGTACCTACGAGCAGTACTTC NA NA TRBJ2-7 TRBV7-9
CSVETEGGEQFF TGCAGCGTTGAAACGGAAGGCGGTGAGCAGTTCTTC NA NA TRBJ2-1 TRBV29-1
CASSEDWGGNYEQYF TGTGCCAGCAGTGAAGATTGGGGAGGGAACTACGAGCAGTACTTC NA TRBD2 TRBJ2-7 TRBV6-1
CASSMQGARPQHF TGTGCCAGTAGTATGCAGGGGGCTCGGCCCCAGCATTTT NA TRBD1 TRBJ1-5 TRBV19
CASSPQETQYF TGTGCCAGTAGTCCGCAAGAGACCCAGTACTTC NA NA TRBJ2-5 TRBV19
CSSSRRGGDGTNEKLFF TGCAGCTCCTCCCGGAGGGGGGGCGATGGAACTAATGAAAAACTGTTTTTT NA NA TRBJ1-4 TRBV29-1
CASYEGAPYTGELFF TGTGCCAGCTATGAGGGGGCGCCTTACACCGGGGAGCTGTTTTTT once TRBD1 TRBJ2-2 TRBV2
CASKDRGAWEKLFF TGTGCCAGCAAAGACAGGGGCGCCTGGGAAAAACTGTTTTTT NA TRBD1 TRBJ1-4 TRBV25-1
CASSLAVLAGDTQYF TGCGCCAGCAGCTTGGCCGTACTAGCGGGAGATACGCAGTATTTT once TRBD2 TRBJ2-3 TRBV5-1
CASSPTSGTGELFF TGTGCCAGCAGCCCGACTAGCGGGACGGGGGAGCTGTTTTTT once TRBD2 TRBJ2-2 TRBV7-3
CASSYGQNTEAFF TGTGCCAGCAGTTACGGGCAGAACACTGAAGCTTTCTTT NA NA TRBJ1-1 TRBV6-5
CASSLGGATYGYTF TGTGCCAGCAGTCTGGGAGGAGCGACCTATGGCTACACCTTC NA NA TRBJ1-2 TRBV27
CASSTWRSYEQYF TGTGCCAGCAGCACCTGGAGATCCTACGAGCAGTACTTC NA NA TRBJ2-7 TRBV13
CASSLAGEGSNEKLFF TGTGCCAGCAGTCTAGCAGGGGAGGGCTCTAATGAAAAACTGTTTTTT NA NA TRBJ1-4 TRBV28
CASSLEVASGIWKTQYF TGTGCCAGCAGCTTAGAAGTAGCTAGCGGGATCTGGAAGACCCAGTACTTC once TRBD2 TRBJ2-5 TRBV11-2
CASSIGDRVIAEAFF TGTGCCAGTAGTATAGGGGACAGGGTCATTGCTGAAGCTTTCTTT NA TRBD1 TRBJ1-1 TRBV19
CASSLALDTQYF TGTGCCAGCAGCTTAGCTCTCGATACGCAGTATTTT NA NA TRBJ2-3 TRBV11-2
CSVFLFGERRTEAFF TGCAGCGTTTTCCTTTTTGGGGAGAGGAGGACTGAAGCTTTCTTT NA NA TRBJ1-1 TRBV29-1
CASSYSMRELLDEQFF TGTGCCAGCAGTTACTCGATGAGGGAATTGTTGGATGAGCAGTTCTTC NA NA TRBJ2-1 TRBV6-5
CASIAFSGNTIYF TGTGCCAGTATAGCCTTCTCTGGAAACACCATATATTTT NA NA TRBJ1-3 TRBV19
CASSLGDFELYGYTF TGTGCCAGCAGCTTAGGAGACTTCGAACTCTATGGCTACACCTTC NA NA TRBJ1-2 TRBV5-5
CASSGTSGPPHMDNEQFF TGTGCCAGCAGCGGAACTAGCGGACCTCCTCATATGGACAATGAGCAGTTCTTC NA TRBD2 TRBJ2-1 TRBV9
CASSLLGHPSTDTQYF TGTGCCAGCAGCTTATTGGGACACCCTAGCACAGATACGCAGTATTTT NA NA TRBJ2-3 TRBV7-9
CASNLLAGGTDTQYF TGTGCCAGCAACCTACTAGCGGGAGGGACAGATACGCAGTATTTT NA TRBD2 TRBJ2-3 TRBV28
CASQPTGWIQPQHF TGTGCCAGCCAACCTACAGGGTGGATCCAGCCCCAGCATTTT NA NA TRBJ1-5 TRBV6-5
CASSPGASGRAREQFF TGTGCCAGCAGCCCAGGGGCTAGCGGGAGGGCCCGAGAGCAGTTCTTC NA TRBD2 TRBJ2-1 TRBV7-8
CASRRPGRGDQPQHF TGTGCCAGCAGGCGGCCGGGCAGGGGTGATCAGCCCCAGCATTTT once NA TRBJ1-5 TRBV6-5
CASSHRESYEQYF TGTGCCAGCAGTCACAGGGAGAGCTACGAGCAGTACTTC few NA TRBJ2-7 TRBV6-1
CSVMRRAGRETQYF TGCAGCGTTATGCGTAGGGCAGGGCGAGAGACCCAGTACTTC NA NA TRBJ2-5 TRBV29-1
CASGKTGVVQPQHF TGTGCCAGTGGAAAGACAGGGGTAGTTCAGCCCCAGCATTTT NA TRBD1 TRBJ1-5 TRBV19
CASSVERGSEAFF TGTGCCAGCAGCGTAGAGAGGGGGAGCGAAGCTTTCTTT NA NA TRBJ1-1 TRBV9
CASSLSPGWSYNEQFF TGTGCCAGCAGCTTAAGTCCAGGGTGGTCCTACAATGAGCAGTTCTTC NA NA TRBJ2-1 TRBV7-8
CASSQGTRDYEQYF TGCGCCAGCAGCCAGGGGACTAGGGACTACGAGCAGTACTTC NA TRBD2 TRBJ2-7 TRBV4-3